The table lists the clone carrying this TCR beta chain with a count of one. In the original analysis: The authors estimated nucleated cell counts from reference gene primer amplification. Sequenced by immunoSEQ multiplex PCR; TCRdb stores in-frame clones only, minus some. D and trimming were read from the DNA, whereas the V and J calls and clone size are those reported in that table. The sample contains 95,000 to 150,000 clones, 65% to 85% of which appear only once. This entry is derived from a study of blood T cell repertoires in COVID-19. About the study: Samples representing acute and convalescent COVID-19 were sourced from the United States, Italy and Spain. Sample material is recorded as cDNA or gDNA derived from T cells, B-cell-depleted T cells, or PBMCs.

The CDR3 runs to 15 residues. V was trimmed by 5 bases and J by 0 bases, leaving 12 bases between them. Germline CDR1 MNHEY, CDR2 SVGEGT. This receptor was obtained from a woman aged 70-85 years with acute or convalescent COVID-19. The sample consisted of peripheral blood. The chain is built from TRBV6-2 or TRBV6-3 and TRBJ2-3; the D is unclear. CDR3 in amino acids: CASSAPSRSTDTQYF. In DNA, the CDR3 is TGTGCCAGCAGTGCCCCCTCTAGGAGCACAGATACGCAGTATTTT.